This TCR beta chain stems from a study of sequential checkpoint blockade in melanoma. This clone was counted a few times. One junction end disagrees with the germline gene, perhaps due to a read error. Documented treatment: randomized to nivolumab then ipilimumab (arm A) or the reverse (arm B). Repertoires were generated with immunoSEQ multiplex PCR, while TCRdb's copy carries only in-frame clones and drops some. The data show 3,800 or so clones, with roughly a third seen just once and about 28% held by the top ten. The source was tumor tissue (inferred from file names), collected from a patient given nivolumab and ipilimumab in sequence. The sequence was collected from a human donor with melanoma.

CDR3: CAISEAGGEETQYF. The CDR3 DNA follows: TGTGCCATCAGTGAAGCGGGGGGAGAAGAGACCCAGTACTTC. This chain uses TRBV6-1 with TRBJ2-5; 9 bases match TRBD2. Germline CDR1 and CDR2: MNHNS and SASEGT. This CDR3 has 14 residues.